The entry below gives a single TCR beta chain sequence along with its context. What it binds is unknown. The sample contains more than one DNA sequence encoding this CDR3. V was shortened by 3 bases and J by 4 bases, with 12 bases between the two germline ends. The CDR3 extends over 14 amino acids. Per germline, CDR1 SNHLY and CDR2 FYNNEI. The data belong to a study of OX40 agonist ivuxolimab in advanced cancers. As for the study in general: Participants, around 80% male, averaged about 56 years of age, ranging from about 23 to 85.

Study-wide results and limits: There was clonal expansion of CD4+ and CD8+ blood T cells by week 6 at 0.1 to 3.0 mg/kg. Clonal expansion among partial responders at 0.1-3.0 mg/kg ranked near the lowest.

Assay: immunoSEQ multiplex PCR; the TCRdb copy retains only in-frame clones and omits some. The sample holds under 70,000 clones, roughly four fifths seen once. Peripheral blood came from all dose cohorts at three timepoints. The receptor's source is an adult with an advanced solid tumor such as melanoma, head and neck, liver or kidney cancer. The chain recombines TRBV2 with TRBJ1-2, with D tentatively TRBD1 (6 bases). The sample was CD4+ or CD8+ T cells sorted from blood, taken in a trial of the OX40 agonist ivuxolimab. The CDR3: CASSEARGGYGYTF. In nucleotides, the CDR3 is TGTGCCAGCAGTGAGGCCAGGGGCGGCTATGGCTACACCTTC.